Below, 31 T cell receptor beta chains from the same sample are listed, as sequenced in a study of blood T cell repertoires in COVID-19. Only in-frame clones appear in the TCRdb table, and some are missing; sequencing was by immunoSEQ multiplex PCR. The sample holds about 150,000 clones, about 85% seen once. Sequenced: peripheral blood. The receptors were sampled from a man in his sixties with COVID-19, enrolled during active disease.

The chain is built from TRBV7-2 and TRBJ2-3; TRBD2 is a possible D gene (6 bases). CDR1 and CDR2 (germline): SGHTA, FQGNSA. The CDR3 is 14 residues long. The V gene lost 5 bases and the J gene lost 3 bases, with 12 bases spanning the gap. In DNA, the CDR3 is TGTGCCAGCAGCCGCGTGGGGGGTACAGATACGCAGTATTTT. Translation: CASSRVGGTDTQYF. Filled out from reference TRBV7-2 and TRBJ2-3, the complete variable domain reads GAGVSQSPSNKVTEKGKDVELRCDPISGHTALYWYRQSLGQGLEFLIYFQGNSAPDKSGLPSDRFSAERTGGSVSTLTIQRTQQEDSAVYLCASSRVGGTDTQYFGPGTRLTVL.

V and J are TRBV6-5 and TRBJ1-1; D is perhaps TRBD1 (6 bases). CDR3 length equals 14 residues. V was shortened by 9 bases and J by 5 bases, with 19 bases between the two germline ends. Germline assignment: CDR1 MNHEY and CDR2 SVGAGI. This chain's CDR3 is CASRGGGAATEAFF. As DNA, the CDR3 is TGTGCCAGTCGAGGGGGAGGGGCGGCAACTGAAGCTTTCTTT.

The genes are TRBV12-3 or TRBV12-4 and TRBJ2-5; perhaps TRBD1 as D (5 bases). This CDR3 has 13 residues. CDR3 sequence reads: CATVGHLRETQYF. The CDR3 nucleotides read TGTGCGACCGTGGGGCATCTGCGAGAGACCCAGTACTTC.

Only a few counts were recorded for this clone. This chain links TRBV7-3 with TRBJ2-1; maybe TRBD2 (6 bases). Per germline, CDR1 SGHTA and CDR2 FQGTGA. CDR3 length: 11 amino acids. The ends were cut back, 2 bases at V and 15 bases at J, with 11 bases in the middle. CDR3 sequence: CASSLEGLLFF. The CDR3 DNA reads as TGTGCCAGCAGCTTAGAGGGACTGCTGTTCTTC.

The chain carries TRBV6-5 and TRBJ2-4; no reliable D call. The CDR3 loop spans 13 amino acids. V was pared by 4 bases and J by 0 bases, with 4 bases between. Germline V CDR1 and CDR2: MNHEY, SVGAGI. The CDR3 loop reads CASSSLAKNIQYF. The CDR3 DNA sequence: TGTGCCAGCAGTTCGTTAGCCAAAAACATTCAGTACTTC.

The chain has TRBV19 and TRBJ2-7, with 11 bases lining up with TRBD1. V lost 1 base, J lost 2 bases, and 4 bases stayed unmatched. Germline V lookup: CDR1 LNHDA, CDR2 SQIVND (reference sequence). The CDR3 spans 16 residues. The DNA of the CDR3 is TGTGCCAGTAGTATAGGAGCGGGACAGGGGGCCTACGAGCAGTACTTC. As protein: CASSIGAGQGAYEQYF.

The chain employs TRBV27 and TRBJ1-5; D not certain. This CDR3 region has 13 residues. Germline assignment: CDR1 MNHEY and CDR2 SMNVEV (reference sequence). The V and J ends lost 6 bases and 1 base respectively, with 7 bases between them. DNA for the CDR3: TGTGCCAGCAGGGGCACGAGCAATCAGCCCCAGCATTTT. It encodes CASRGTSNQPQHF.

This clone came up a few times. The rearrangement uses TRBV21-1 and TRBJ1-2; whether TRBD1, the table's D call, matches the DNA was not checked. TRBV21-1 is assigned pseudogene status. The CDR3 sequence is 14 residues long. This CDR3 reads CASSVRHIVYGYTF. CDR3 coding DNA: TGTGCCAGCAGCGTCCGACACATCGTCTATGGCTACACCTTC.

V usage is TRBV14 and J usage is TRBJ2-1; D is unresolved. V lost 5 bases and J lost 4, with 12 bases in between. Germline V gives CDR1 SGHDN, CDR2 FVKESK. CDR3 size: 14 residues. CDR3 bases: TGTGCCAGCAGCACGAGTACGCGGTACAATGAGCAGTTCTTC. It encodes CASSTSTRYNEQFF.

The CDR3 loop is CASSVLREGYNEQFF. CDR3 DNA: TGTGCCAGCAGTGTTTTGCGGGAGGGTTACAATGAGCAGTTCTTC. This sequence joins TRBV2 and TRBJ2-1, with 9 bases identical to TRBD2. The CDR3 runs 15 residues. The junction had 5 bases not matched to a gene; V was cut back by 4 bases and J by 4 bases. Germline V CDR1 and CDR2: SNHLY, FYNNEI.

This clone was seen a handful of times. The CDR3 here is CASSQQGLPLSGYTF. Here the CDR3 DNA reads TGTGCCAGCAGCCAGCAGGGCCTGCCTCTCTCTGGCTACACCTTC. The V and J genes are TRBV3-1 (or the pseudogene TRBV3-2) and TRBJ1-2; TRBD1 might be the D (5 bases). The CDR3 runs 15 residues. CDR1 is LGHDT and CDR2 is YNNKEL in the germline V gene (reference sequence). V lost 3 bases to trimming and J lost 7 bases, with 18 bases between them.

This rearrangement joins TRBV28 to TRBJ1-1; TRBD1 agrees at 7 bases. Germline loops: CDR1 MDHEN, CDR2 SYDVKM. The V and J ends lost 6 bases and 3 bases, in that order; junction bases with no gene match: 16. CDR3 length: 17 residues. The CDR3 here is CASSPSMGTDRDTEAFF. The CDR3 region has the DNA TGTGCCAGCAGCCCTTCGATGGGGACAGACCGGGACACTGAAGCTTTCTTT.

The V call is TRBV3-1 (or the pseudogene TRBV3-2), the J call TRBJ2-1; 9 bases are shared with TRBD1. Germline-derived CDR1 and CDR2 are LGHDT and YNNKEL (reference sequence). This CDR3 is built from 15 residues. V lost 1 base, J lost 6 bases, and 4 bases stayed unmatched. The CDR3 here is CASSQGNRGLNEQFF. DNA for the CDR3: TGTGCCAGCAGCCAAGGAAACAGGGGGCTCAATGAGCAGTTCTTC.

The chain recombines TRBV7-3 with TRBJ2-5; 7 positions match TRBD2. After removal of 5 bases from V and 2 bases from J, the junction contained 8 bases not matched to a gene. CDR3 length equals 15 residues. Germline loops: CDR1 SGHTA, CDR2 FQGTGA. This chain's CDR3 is CASSLIGSGQETQYF. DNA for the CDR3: TGTGCCAGCAGCCTAATCGGTAGCGGGCAAGAGACCCAGTACTTC.

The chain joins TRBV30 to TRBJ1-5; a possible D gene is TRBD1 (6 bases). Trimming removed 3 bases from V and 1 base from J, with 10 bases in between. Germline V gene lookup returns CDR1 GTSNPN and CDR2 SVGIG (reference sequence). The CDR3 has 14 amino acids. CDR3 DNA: TGTGCCTGGAGCGGTACAGGGAGCAATCAGCCCCAGCATTTT. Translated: CAWSGTGSNQPQHF.

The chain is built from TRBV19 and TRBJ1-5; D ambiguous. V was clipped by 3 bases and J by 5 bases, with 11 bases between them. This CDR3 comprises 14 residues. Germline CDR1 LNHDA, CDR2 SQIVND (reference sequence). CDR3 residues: CASSMELTHQPQHF. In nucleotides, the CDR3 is TGTGCCAGTAGTATGGAGCTCACGCATCAGCCCCAGCATTTT.

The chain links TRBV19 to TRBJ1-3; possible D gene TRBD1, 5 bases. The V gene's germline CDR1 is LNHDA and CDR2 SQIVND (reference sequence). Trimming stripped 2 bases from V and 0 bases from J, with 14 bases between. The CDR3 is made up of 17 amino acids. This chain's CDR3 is CASSISHRPHSGNTIYF. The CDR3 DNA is TGTGCCAGTAGTATATCGCACAGGCCACACTCTGGAAACACCATATATTTT.

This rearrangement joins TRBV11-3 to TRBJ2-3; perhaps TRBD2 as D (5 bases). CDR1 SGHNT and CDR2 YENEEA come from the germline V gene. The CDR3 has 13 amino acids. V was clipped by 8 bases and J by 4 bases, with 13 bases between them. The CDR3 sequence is CASGNAGADTQYF. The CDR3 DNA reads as TGTGCCAGCGGGAATGCGGGCGCAGATACGCAGTATTTT.

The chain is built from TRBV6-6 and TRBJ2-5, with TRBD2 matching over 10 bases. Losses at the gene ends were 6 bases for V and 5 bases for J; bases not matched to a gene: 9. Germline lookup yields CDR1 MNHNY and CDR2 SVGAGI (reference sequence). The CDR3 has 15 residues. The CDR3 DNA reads TGTGCCAGCAGCCAAGATGGGACTAGCGCGGAGACCCAGTACTTC. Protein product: CASSQDGTSAETQYF.

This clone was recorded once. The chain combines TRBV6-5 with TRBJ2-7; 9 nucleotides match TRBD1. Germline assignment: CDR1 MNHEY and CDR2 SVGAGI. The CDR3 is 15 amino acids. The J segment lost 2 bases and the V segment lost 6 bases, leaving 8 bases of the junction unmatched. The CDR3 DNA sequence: TGTGCCAGCAGGGCCGGGACAGGGACGCCCTACGAGCAGTACTTC. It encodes CASRAGTGTPYEQYF.

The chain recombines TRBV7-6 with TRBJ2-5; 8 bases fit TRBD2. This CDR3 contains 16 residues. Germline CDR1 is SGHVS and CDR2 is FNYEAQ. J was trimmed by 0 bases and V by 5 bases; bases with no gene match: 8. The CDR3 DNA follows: TGTGCCAGCAGCCCCTCCGGCGGGGGGAACCAAGAGACCCAGTACTTC. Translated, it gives CASSPSGGGNQETQYF.

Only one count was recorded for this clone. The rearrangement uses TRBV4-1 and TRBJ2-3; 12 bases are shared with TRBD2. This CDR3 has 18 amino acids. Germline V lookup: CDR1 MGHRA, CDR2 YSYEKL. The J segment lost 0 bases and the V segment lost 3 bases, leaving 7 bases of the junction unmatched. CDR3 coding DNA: TGCGCCAGCAGCCAGCATCTAGCGGGGGGGGGTAGCACAGATACGCAGTATTTT. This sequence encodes CASSQHLAGGGSTDTQYF.

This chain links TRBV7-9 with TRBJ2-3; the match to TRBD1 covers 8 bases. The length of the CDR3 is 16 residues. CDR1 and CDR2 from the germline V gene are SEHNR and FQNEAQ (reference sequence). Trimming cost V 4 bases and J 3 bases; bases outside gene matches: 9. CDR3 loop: CASSSWGDRQTDTQYF. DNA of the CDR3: TGTGCCAGCAGCTCGTGGGGGGACAGGCAGACAGATACGCAGTATTTT.

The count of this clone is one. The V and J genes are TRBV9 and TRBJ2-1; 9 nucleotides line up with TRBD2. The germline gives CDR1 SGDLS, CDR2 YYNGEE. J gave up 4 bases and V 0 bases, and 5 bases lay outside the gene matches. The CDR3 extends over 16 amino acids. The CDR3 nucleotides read TGTGCCAGCAGCGTAGTGGTAGCGGGAGTTTACAATGAGCAGTTCTTC. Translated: CASSVVVAGVYNEQFF. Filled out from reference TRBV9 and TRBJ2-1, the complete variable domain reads DSGVTQTPKHLITATGQRVTLRCSPRSGDLSVYWYQQSLDQGLQFLIQYYNGEERAKGNILERFSAQQFPDLHSELNLSSLELGDSALYFCASSVVVAGVYNEQFFGPGTRLTVL.

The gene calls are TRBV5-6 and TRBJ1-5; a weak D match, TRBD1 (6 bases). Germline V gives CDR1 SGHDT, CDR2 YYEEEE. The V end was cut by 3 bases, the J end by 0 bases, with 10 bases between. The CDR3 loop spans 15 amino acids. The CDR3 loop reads CASSSRQVSNQPQHF. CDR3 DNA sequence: TGTGCCAGCAGCTCAAGACAGGTTAGCAATCAGCCCCAGCATTTT. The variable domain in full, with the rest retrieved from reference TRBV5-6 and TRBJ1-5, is DAGVTQSPTHLIKTRGQQVTLRCSPKSGHDTVSWYQQALGQGPQFIFQYYEEEERQRGNFPDRFSGHQFPNYSSELNVNALLLGDSALYLCASSSRQVSNQPQHFGDGTRLSIL.

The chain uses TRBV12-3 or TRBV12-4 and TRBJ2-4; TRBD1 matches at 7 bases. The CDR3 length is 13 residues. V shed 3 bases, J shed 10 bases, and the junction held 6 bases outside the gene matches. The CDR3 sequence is CASSFVRTGIQYF. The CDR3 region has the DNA TGTGCCAGCAGTTTCGTCCGGACAGGTATTCAGTACTTC.

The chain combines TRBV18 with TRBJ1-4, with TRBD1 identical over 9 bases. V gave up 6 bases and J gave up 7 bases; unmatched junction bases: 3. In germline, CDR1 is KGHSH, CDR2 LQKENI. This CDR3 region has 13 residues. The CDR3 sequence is CASSDRGGEKLFF. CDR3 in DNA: TGTGCCAGCTCGGACAGGGGAGGTGAAAAACTGTTTTTT. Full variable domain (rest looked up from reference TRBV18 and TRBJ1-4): NAGVMQNPRHLVRRRGQEARLRCSPMKGHSHVYWYRQLPEEGLKFMVYLQKENIIDESGMPKERFSAEFPKEGPSILRIQQVVRGDSAAYFCASSDRGGEKLFFGSGTQLSVL.

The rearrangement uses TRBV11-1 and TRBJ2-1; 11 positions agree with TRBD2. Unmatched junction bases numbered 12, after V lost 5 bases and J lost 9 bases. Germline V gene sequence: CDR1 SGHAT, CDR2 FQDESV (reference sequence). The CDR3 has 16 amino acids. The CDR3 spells CASSTFTSGRTSEQFF. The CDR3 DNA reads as TGTGCCAGCAGCACCTTTACTAGCGGGAGAACGAGTGAGCAGTTCTTC. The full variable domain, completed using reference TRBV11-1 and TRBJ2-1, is EAEVAQSPRYKITEKSQAVAFWCDPISGHATLYWYRQILGQGPELLVQFQDESVVDDSQLPKDRFSAERLKGVDSTLKIQPAELGDSAMYLCASSTFTSGRTSEQFFGPGTRLTVL.

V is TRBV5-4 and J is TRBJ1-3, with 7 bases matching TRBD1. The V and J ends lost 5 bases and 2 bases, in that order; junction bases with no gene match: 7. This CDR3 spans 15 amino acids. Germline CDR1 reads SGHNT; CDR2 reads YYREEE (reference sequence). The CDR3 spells CASRPDRVPGNTIYF. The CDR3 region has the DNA TGTGCCAGCAGACCCGACAGGGTCCCTGGAAACACCATATATTTT.

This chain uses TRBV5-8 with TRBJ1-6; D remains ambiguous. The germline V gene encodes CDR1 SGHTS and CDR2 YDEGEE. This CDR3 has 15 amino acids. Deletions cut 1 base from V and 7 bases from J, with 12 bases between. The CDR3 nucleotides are TGTGCCAGCAGCTTGCCGGGGATTCAGAATTCACCCCTCCACTTT. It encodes CASSLPGIQNSPLHF.

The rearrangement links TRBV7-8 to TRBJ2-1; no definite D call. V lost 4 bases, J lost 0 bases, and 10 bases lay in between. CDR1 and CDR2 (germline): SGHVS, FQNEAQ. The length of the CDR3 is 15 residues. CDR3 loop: CASSYNPGSYNEQFF. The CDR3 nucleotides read TGTGCCAGCAGCTATAACCCCGGCTCCTACAATGAGCAGTTCTTC.